A single sample gave rise to the 8 T cell receptor beta chains below, sequenced in a study of PD-1 blockade in classical Hodgkin lymphoma. After autologous stem cell transplantation all patients relapsed, and prior brentuximab vedotin exposure differed between cohorts. Measured with immunoSEQ multiplex PCR; TCRdb has only the in-frame clones, and not every one. Here the sample spans 66,000 or so clones, 71% being singletons. The material sequenced was peripheral blood mononuclear cells (PBMCs), taken before the second cycle of nivolumab. These receptors all stem from a human donor with classical Hodgkin lymphoma.

The chain carries TRBV5-8 and TRBJ1-1, with D unclear. Germline CDR1 is SGHTS and CDR2 is YDEGEE. The CDR3 consists of 13 residues. Trimming removed 7 bases from V and 4 bases from J, with 14 bases in between. The CDR3 spells CASGTRVPTEAFF. CDR3 coding DNA: TGTGCCAGCGGTACACGGGTGCCCACTGAAGCTTTCTTT.

The chain carries TRBV11-3 and TRBJ2-1, with a weak D call TRBD2 (5 bases). V lost 5 bases to trimming and J lost 2 bases, with 16 bases between them. In germline, CDR1 is SGHNT, CDR2 YENEEA. The CDR3 sequence is 16 residues long. The CDR3 region is CASSQAGDGTYNEQFF. Here the CDR3 DNA reads TGTGCCAGCAGCCAGGCAGGAGACGGGACCTACAATGAGCAGTTCTTC.

This chain joins TRBV5-6 and TRBJ1-2, with 10 bases identical to TRBD1. From germline, CDR1 is SGHDT and CDR2 YYEEEE. Trimming cost V 3 bases and J 8 bases; bases outside gene matches: 13. CDR3 length: 16 residues. CDR3 bases: TGTGCCAGCAGCTCCTTCTCCGGGACAGGGGTTGAGGGCTACACCTTC. Its protein product is CASSSFSGTGVEGYTF.

The chain recombines TRBV6-1 with TRBJ1-1; a possible D gene is TRBD1 (5 bases). Trimming took 0 bases from V and 1 from J, leaving 6 bases between them. The CDR3 loop spans 14 amino acids. Germline V gene lookup returns CDR1 MNHNS and CDR2 SASEGT. CDR3 region: CASSEARGNTEAFF. The CDR3 DNA reads TGTGCCAGCAGTGAAGCTAGGGGGAACACTGAAGCTTTCTTT.

The gene calls are TRBV5-1 and TRBJ2-1; no firm D call. Germline CDR1 is SGHRS and CDR2 is YFSETQ. Deletions cut 0 bases from V and 9 bases from J, with 10 bases between. This CDR3 is built from 13 residues. The CDR3: CASSLVPGSEQFF. The CDR3 region has the DNA TGCGCCAGCAGCTTGGTGCCGGGTAGTGAGCAGTTCTTC. Drawing the rest from reference TRBV5-1 and TRBJ2-1, the complete variable domain is KAGVTQTPRYLIKTRGQQVTLSCSPISGHRSVSWYQQTPGQGLQFLFEYFSETQRNKGNFPGRFSGRQFSNSRSEMNVSTLELGDSALYLCASSLVPGSEQFFGPGTRLTVL.

The chain carries TRBV7-3 and TRBJ2-5; the match to TRBD2 covers 10 bases. Per germline, CDR1 SGHTA and CDR2 FQGTGA. This CDR3 spans 16 amino acids. The J segment lost 5 bases and the V segment lost 4 bases, leaving 10 bases of the junction unmatched. CDR3: CASSSQSGRAGETQYF. The DNA for the CDR3 is TGTGCCAGCAGCTCTCAAAGCGGGAGGGCGGGGGAGACCCAGTACTTC.

The gene calls are TRBV10-3 and TRBJ1-5; a weak D match, TRBD1 (5 bases). Germline CDR1 reads ENHRY; CDR2 reads SYGVKD. Between the trimmed V and J ends, which lost 6 bases and 0 bases, there was a span of 15 bases. The CDR3 is 16 amino acids. This chain's CDR3 is CAIREGPQHSNQPQHF. CDR3 in DNA: TGTGCCATCAGGGAGGGGCCACAACATAGCAATCAGCCCCAGCATTTT.

This clone is a singleton in its sample. The chain is built from TRBV11-2 and TRBJ2-7; 7 nucleotides agree with TRBD2. CDR3 size: 13 residues. Germline CDR1 SGHAT, CDR2 FQNNGV. Trimming removed 5 bases from V and 4 bases from J; junction bases left unmatched: 5. CDR3 coding DNA: TGTGCCAGCAGCCTTTCGGGGGGTTACGAGCAGTACTTC. Protein sequence: CASSLSGGYEQYF.